The next 32 T cell receptor beta chains were all read from a single sample in a study of OX40 agonist ivuxolimab in advanced cancers. Here immunoSEQ multiplex PCR was the method, and the copy in TCRdb shows in-frame clones only, minus some. The data contain about 71,000 clones, 90% to 95% of them singletons. The material sequenced was CD4+ or CD8+ T cells sorted from blood, taken in a trial of the OX40 agonist ivuxolimab. These receptors all stem from an adult with an advanced solid tumor such as melanoma, head and neck, liver or kidney cancer.

V usage is TRBV27 and J usage is TRBJ1-2, with 9 bases matching TRBD1. V gave up 0 bases and J gave up 6 bases; unmatched junction bases: 8. The germline V gene has CDR1 MNHEY and CDR2 SMNVEV (reference sequence). The CDR3 runs 16 residues. CDR3 coding DNA: TGTGCCAGCAGTTTATCCTCACTAACAGGGGGCGATGGCTACACCTTC. Amino acid sequence: CASSLSSLTGGDGYTF.

The chain uses TRBV10-3 and TRBJ2-3; D gene ambiguous. Germline CDR1 reads ENHRY; CDR2 reads SYGVKD. V gave up 8 bases and J gave up 10 bases, with 16 bases separating them. The CDR3 covers 12 residues. The CDR3 nucleotides are TGTGCCATCCCCTCGACCCCCCACGCGCAGTATTTT. Translating gives CAIPSTPHAQYF.

The rearrangement links TRBV7-2 to TRBJ1-2; D gene ambiguous. Per the germline V gene, CDR1 is SGHTA and CDR2 is FQGNSA. V lost 1 base, J lost 8 bases, and 8 bases lay in between. The CDR3 consists of 12 residues. As DNA, the CDR3 is TGTGCCAGCAGCTTAGGGTCTGGAGGCTACACCTTC. This translates into CASSLGSGGYTF.

The V call is TRBV27, the J call TRBJ2-7; 7 nucleotides line up with TRBD2. The germline V gene has CDR1 MNHEY and CDR2 SMNVEV (reference sequence). Trimming removed 6 bases from V and 0 bases from J; junction bases left unmatched: 8. The CDR3 length is 15 residues. The CDR3 region is CASRVAGYLSYEQYF. The DNA of the CDR3 is TGTGCCAGCAGGGTAGCGGGCTACCTCTCCTACGAGCAGTACTTC.

The V and J genes are TRBV5-1 and TRBJ1-1, with D unclear. CDR1 and CDR2 (germline): SGHRS, YFSETQ. The CDR3 covers 13 residues. V lost 4 bases to trimming and J lost 2 bases, with 9 bases between them. CDR3 DNA sequence: TGCGCCAGCAGCCACACTTCTAACACTGAAGCTTTCTTT. It yields the protein CASSHTSNTEAFF.

The gene calls are TRBV18 and TRBJ2-1; D is possibly TRBD2 (5 bases). The CDR3 runs 16 residues. Germline CDR1 KGHSH, CDR2 LQKENI. V was shortened by 2 bases and J by 0 bases, with 11 bases between the two germline ends. The CDR3 bases are TGTGCCAGCTCACCAAAGGAGCGGAGCTCCTACAATGAGCAGTTCTTC. Its protein product is CASSPKERSSYNEQFF.

The sample holds one count of this clone. V is TRBV11-2 and J is TRBJ2-7, with D perhaps TRBD2 (6 bases). This CDR3 has 13 amino acids. The V and J ends lost 6 bases and 3 bases respectively, with 12 bases between them. Looked up from germline, CDR1 is SGHAT and CDR2 is FQNNGV. CDR3 amino acids: CASSLPGLYEQYF. CDR3 DNA sequence: TGTGCCAGCAGTCTACCGGGACTCTACGAGCAGTACTTC.

The table lists this clone with a count of one. As DNA, the CDR3 is TGTGCCAGCAGCTCCATCTCAACGGGGGAAGCTTACGAGCAGTACTTC. This sequence encodes CASSSISTGEAYEQYF. The chain couples TRBV7-9 to TRBJ2-7, with a possible D match to TRBD2 (6 bases). This CDR3 is 16 amino acids long. The ends were cut back, 4 bases at V and 4 bases at J, with 20 bases in the middle. The germline V gene has CDR1 SEHNR and CDR2 FQNEAQ (reference sequence).

This clone appeared once. This sequence joins TRBV30 and TRBJ2-3; tentatively, D is TRBD1 (6 bases). CDR1 and CDR2 (germline): GTSNPN, SVGIG (reference sequence). The CDR3 loop spans 13 amino acids. Trimming shortened V by 4 bases and J by 2 bases, and 10 bases separated the two germline ends. CDR3 region: CAWNTGNTDTQYF. CDR3 sequence (DNA): TGTGCCTGGAACACAGGGAACACAGATACGCAGTATTTT.

This chain uses TRBV13 with TRBJ2-7; 8 nucleotides align to TRBD2. Germline CDR1 reads PRHDT; CDR2 reads FYEKMQ (reference sequence). This CDR3 comprises 14 residues. V was pared by 7 bases and J by 1 base, with 6 bases of the junction left unmatched. CDR3 sequence (DNA): TGTGCCAGCACCCCCGGGGGGGGTTCCTACGAGCAGTACTTC. Protein sequence: CASTPGGGSYEQYF. Full variable domain (outside the CDR3, taken from reference TRBV13 and TRBJ2-7): AAGVIQSPRHLIKEKRETATLKCYPIPRHDTVYWYQQGPGQDPQFLISFYEKMQSDKGSIPDRFSAQQFSDYHSELNMSSLELGDSALYFCASTPGGGSYEQYFGPGTRLTVT.

This clone has just one count. The rearrangement joins TRBV9 to TRBJ2-7; weak D call: TRBD2 (5 bases). Germline V gene data show CDR1 as SGDLS and CDR2 as YYNGEE. This CDR3 is built from 14 residues. V lost 4 bases and J lost 0, with 11 bases in between. DNA of the CDR3: TGTGCCAGCAGCCCAGCCCGGGGCTCCTACGAGCAGTACTTC. It is translated as CASSPARGSYEQYF. Based on the CDR3 plus reference TRBV9 and TRBJ2-7, the full variable domain is DSGVTQTPKHLITATGQRVTLRCSPRSGDLSVYWYQQSLDQGLQFLIQYYNGEERAKGNILERFSAQQFPDLHSELNLSSLELGDSALYFCASSPARGSYEQYFGPGTRLTVT.

Only one count was recorded for this clone. This rearrangement joins TRBV13 to TRBJ2-3; D perhaps matches TRBD1 (6 bases). Trimming removed 4 bases at V and 1 base at J, with 18 bases between. The CDR3 contains 17 residues. Germline CDR1 is PRHDT and CDR2 is FYEKMQ (reference sequence). The CDR3 DNA is TGTGCCAGCAGCTCCAACCTCAGGGGATCCGGCACAGATACGCAGTATTTT. Translation: CASSSNLRGSGTDTQYF.

The CDR3 bases are TGCGCCAGCAGCCAAGGGGGCTCCTACGAGCAGTACTTC. Amino acid sequence: CASSQGGSYEQYF. V usage is TRBV4-1 and J usage is TRBJ2-7; D unresolved. Trimming pared 1 base from V and 0 bases from J, leaving 4 bases between. This CDR3 contains 13 residues. Germline V gene sequence: CDR1 MGHRA, CDR2 YSYEKL.

The chain is built from TRBV28 and TRBJ1-2; D is perhaps TRBD1 (5 bases). CDR1 is MDHEN and CDR2 is SYDVKM in the germline V gene. The CDR3 totals 15 residues. V gave up 2 bases and J gave up 4 bases, with 14 bases separating them. This chain's CDR3 is CASSLGGEIIYGYTF. CDR3 DNA: TGTGCCAGCAGTTTAGGAGGGGAGATTATCTATGGCTACACCTTC.

V is TRBV2 and J is TRBJ1-2, with 9 bases identical to TRBD1. The CDR3 loop spans 13 amino acids. The trim removed 6 bases at V and 5 bases at J, leaving 4 bases unmatched. CDR1 and CDR2 (germline): SNHLY, FYNNEI. The chain's CDR3 is CASSGGQGYGYTF. The CDR3 bases are TGTGCCAGCAGCGGGGGACAGGGATATGGCTACACCTTC. The variable domain in full, completed from reference TRBV2 and TRBJ1-2, reads EPEVTQTPSHQVTQMGQEVILRCVPISNHLYFYWYRQILGQKVEFLVSFYNNEISEKSEIFDDQFSVERPDGSNFTLKIRSTKLEDSAMYFCASSGGQGYGYTFGSGTRLTVV.

This chain joins TRBV4-1 and TRBJ2-7, with D perhaps TRBD1 (6 bases). Deletions cut 1 base from V and 0 bases from J, with 10 bases between. CDR3 length equals 15 residues. Germline V CDR1 and CDR2: MGHRA, YSYEKL. DNA of the CDR3: TGCGCCAGCAGCCAAGGGAACAGGGCCTCCTACGAGCAGTACTTC. Protein product: CASSQGNRASYEQYF.

This rearrangement joins TRBV27 to TRBJ2-5, with unresolved D. V was trimmed by 2 bases and J by 5 bases, leaving 12 bases between them. The CDR3 loop spans 14 amino acids. CDR1 is MNHEY, CDR2 SMNVEV, per germline (reference sequence). The CDR3 sequence is CASSLNGPLETQYF. The DNA for the CDR3 is TGTGCCAGCAGTTTAAACGGCCCATTGGAGACCCAGTACTTC.

The V gene is TRBV14, the J gene TRBJ2-5; D gene unclear. The J call may be mistaken, given a closer DNA end match to TRBJ2-7. Germline V gene lookup returns CDR1 SGHDN and CDR2 FVKESK. This CDR3 is 13 amino acids long. The CDR3 DNA reads TGTGCCAGCAGTCCTATGATTCGATACGAGCAGTACTTC. Its protein product is CASSPMIRYEQYF.

The chain has TRBV5-4 and TRBJ1-2; the D is unclear. Looked up from germline, CDR1 is SGHNT and CDR2 is YYREEE (reference sequence). Trimming cost V 0 bases and J 4 bases, with 7 bases left between them. The CDR3 is 13 amino acids. CDR3 in amino acids: CASSLDAGYGYTF. The CDR3 DNA is TGTGCCAGCAGCTTGGATGCAGGCTATGGCTACACCTTC.

The genes are TRBV10-1 and TRBJ1-3; D remains unclear. Germline loops: CDR1 WNHNN, CDR2 SYGVQD (reference sequence). The CDR3 spans 16 residues. V shed 2 bases and J shed 0 bases, with 11 bases lying between them. The CDR3 sequence is CASSEVTFHSGNTIYF. DNA for the CDR3: TGCGCCAGCAGTGAGGTGACTTTCCACTCTGGAAACACCATATATTTT.

The chain joins TRBV10-3 to TRBJ1-5; possible D gene TRBD1, 5 bases. The CDR3 contains 14 residues. The V and J ends lost 3 bases and 5 bases respectively, with 11 bases between them. From germline, CDR1 is ENHRY and CDR2 SYGVKD. The CDR3, as DNA: TGTGCCATCAGTGAACAGGTCGATTATCAGCCCCAGCATTTT. It translates to CAISEQVDYQPQHF.

The chain carries TRBV6-1 and TRBJ1-2, with D maybe TRBD1 (5 bases). CDR3 size: 19 residues. Trimming shortened V by 4 bases and J by 4 bases, and 28 bases separated the two germline ends. Germline V CDR1 and CDR2: MNHNS, SASEGT. The CDR3 loop is CASSVSRGLTGTDFYGYTF. The CDR3, as DNA: TGTGCCAGCAGTGTGTCGAGGGGCCTAACGGGGACGGATTTCTATGGCTACACCTTC.

V is TRBV9 and J is TRBJ2-1, with 11 positions matching TRBD2. From germline, CDR1 is SGDLS and CDR2 YYNGEE. The CDR3 spans 16 residues. The V and J ends lost 4 bases and 6 bases, in that order; junction bases with no gene match: 9. The chain's CDR3 is CASSLIAGGLRNEQFF. Written as DNA, the CDR3 is TGTGCCAGCAGCCTCATAGCGGGGGGGCTTCGCAATGAGCAGTTCTTC.

A remark on this clone: This specimen includes other DNA sequences encoding the same CDR3. This chain links TRBV9 with TRBJ2-1; D is ambiguous. This CDR3 region has 11 residues. The V and J ends lost 1 base and 5 bases respectively, with 1 base between them. The germline V gene encodes CDR1 SGDLS and CDR2 YYNGEE. The CDR3, as DNA: TGTGCCAGCAGCGTAAACAATGAGCAGTTCTTC. Translation gives CASSVNNEQFF.

The rearrangement links TRBV7-9 to TRBJ2-7, with D possibly matching TRBD2 (5 bases). Trimming removed 1 base at V and 4 bases at J, with 8 bases between. The germline gives CDR1 SEHNR, CDR2 FQNEAQ (reference sequence). The CDR3 consists of 13 residues. The CDR3 loop reads CASSLGRSYEQYF. DNA for the CDR3: TGTGCCAGCAGCTTAGGGAGGTCTTACGAGCAGTACTTC.

This chain uses TRBV21-1 with TRBJ2-1; the tabulated D call, TRBD1, remains unverified against the DNA. TRBV21-1 is termed a pseudogene. There are 17 residues in the CDR3. This CDR3 reads CASSKGGRGPGDYEQFF. The DNA of the CDR3 is TGTGCCAGCAGCAAAGGGGGGCGTGGACCTGGAGACTATGAGCAGTTCTTC.

The genes are TRBV4-3 and TRBJ1-2; the match to TRBD1 covers 8 bases. The CDR3 spans 16 residues. V trimming: 0 bases; J trimming: 4 bases; junction bases outside the gene matches: 7. CDR1 and CDR2 (germline): LGHNA, YSLEER. This chain's CDR3 is CASSQDRMDRAYGYTF. CDR3 in DNA: TGCGCCAGCAGCCAAGATCGCATGGACAGGGCCTATGGCTACACCTTC.

V usage is TRBV4-3 and J usage is TRBJ1-4; 8 bases are shared with TRBD1. Per germline, CDR1 LGHNA and CDR2 YSLEER. The CDR3 length is 19 residues. Unmatched junction bases numbered 14, after V lost 2 bases and J lost 3 bases. In nucleotides, the CDR3 is TGCGCCAGCAGCCAATTTCTTCCGGGACAGGCGACTGCTAATGAAAAACTGTTTTTT. Its translation: CASSQFLPGQATANEKLFF.

The chain employs TRBV4-1 and TRBJ2-7; 9 bases match TRBD1. Trimming removed 0 bases from V and 2 bases from J; junction bases left unmatched: 5. CDR1 is MGHRA and CDR2 is YSYEKL in the germline V gene. The CDR3 totals 16 residues. The CDR3 region is CASSQEGQGIPYEQYF. Here the CDR3 DNA reads TGCGCCAGCAGCCAAGAAGGACAGGGGATTCCCTACGAGCAGTACTTC.

The chain combines TRBV9 with TRBJ2-1; no reliable D call. The CDR3 runs 15 residues. V lost 0 bases and J lost 1, with 8 bases in between. Per germline, CDR1 SGDLS and CDR2 YYNGEE. CDR3 DNA: TGTGCCAGCAGCGTAGGACTGCTATCCTACAATGAGCAGTTCTTC. Translated: CASSVGLLSYNEQFF.

The chain recombines TRBV4-1 with TRBJ1-2, with TRBD1 matching over 8 bases. Germline CDR1 and CDR2: MGHRA and YSYEKL. Losses at the gene ends were 0 bases for V and 4 bases for J; bases not matched to a gene: 7. The CDR3 has 16 amino acids. DNA of the CDR3: TGCGCCAGCAGCCAAGAAAAAGGACAGGGCGTCTATGGCTACACCTTC. It translates to CASSQEKGQGVYGYTF.

This chain links TRBV4-1 with TRBJ2-7, with 9 bases lining up with TRBD2. This CDR3 region has 14 residues. The germline V gene has CDR1 MGHRA and CDR2 YSYEKL. V lost 4 bases, J lost 4 bases, and 5 bases stayed unmatched. CDR3 sequence reads: CASSLRGGDYEQYF. The CDR3 DNA sequence: TGCGCCAGCAGCCTTCGCGGGGGGGATTACGAGCAGTACTTC.